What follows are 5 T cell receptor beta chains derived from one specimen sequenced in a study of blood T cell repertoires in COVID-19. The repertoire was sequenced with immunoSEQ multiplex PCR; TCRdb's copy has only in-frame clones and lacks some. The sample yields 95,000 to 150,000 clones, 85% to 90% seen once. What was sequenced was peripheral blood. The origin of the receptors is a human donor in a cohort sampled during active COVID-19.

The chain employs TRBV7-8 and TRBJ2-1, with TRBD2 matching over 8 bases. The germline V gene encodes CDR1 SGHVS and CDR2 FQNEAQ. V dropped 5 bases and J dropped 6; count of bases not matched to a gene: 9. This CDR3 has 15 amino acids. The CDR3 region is CASSPGTRNGNEQFF. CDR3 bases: TGTGCCAGCAGCCCAGGGACTAGAAATGGCAATGAGCAGTTCTTC.

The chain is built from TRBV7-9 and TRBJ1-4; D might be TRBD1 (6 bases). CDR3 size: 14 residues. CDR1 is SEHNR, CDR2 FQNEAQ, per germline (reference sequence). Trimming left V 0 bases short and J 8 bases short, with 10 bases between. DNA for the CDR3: TGTGCCAGCAGCTTAGCGGGGGACACAGAAAAACTGTTTTTT. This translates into CASSLAGDTEKLFF.

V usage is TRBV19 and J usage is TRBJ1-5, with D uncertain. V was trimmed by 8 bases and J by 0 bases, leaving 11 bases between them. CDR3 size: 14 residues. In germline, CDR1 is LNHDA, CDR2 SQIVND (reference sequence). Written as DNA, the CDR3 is TGTGCCAGTTGCCTAGCTTATAGCAATCAGCCCCAGCATTTT. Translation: CASCLAYSNQPQHF.

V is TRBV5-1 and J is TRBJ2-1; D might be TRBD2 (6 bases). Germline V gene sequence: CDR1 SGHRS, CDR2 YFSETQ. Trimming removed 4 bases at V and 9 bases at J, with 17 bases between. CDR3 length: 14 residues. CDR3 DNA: TGCGCCAGCAGCCCGGACGGGGGTAATGGTGAGCAGTTCTTC. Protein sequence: CASSPDGGNGEQFF.

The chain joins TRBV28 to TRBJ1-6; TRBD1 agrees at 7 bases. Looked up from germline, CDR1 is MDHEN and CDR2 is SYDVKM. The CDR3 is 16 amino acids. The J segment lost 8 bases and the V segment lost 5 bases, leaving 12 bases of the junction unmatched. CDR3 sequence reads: CASSLHPDREDSPLHF. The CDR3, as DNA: TGTGCCAGCAGTCTGCACCCCGACAGGGAGGATTCACCCCTCCACTTT. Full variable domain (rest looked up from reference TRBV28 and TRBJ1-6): DVKVTQSSRYLVKRTGEKVFLECVQDMDHENMFWYRQDPGLGLRLIYFSYDVKMKEKGDIPEGYSVSREKKERFSLILESASTNQTSMYLCASSLHPDREDSPLHFGNGTRLTVT.